The present entry profiles one T cell receptor (beta chain) with its context. Libraries were prepared by immunoSEQ multiplex PCR; TCRdb keeps only in-frame clonotypes and omits some of them. The repertoire has hundreds of thousands of clones, around 90% of them found once; the top ten carry 6%. The length of the CDR3 is 14 residues. Trimming took 3 bases from V and 4 from J, leaving 10 bases between them. CDR1 and CDR2 (germline): LNHNV, YYDKDF (reference sequence). The data originate from a study of blood T cell repertoires in COVID-19. The sample was PBMCs or T cells enriched from blood (not recorded which). The gene calls are TRBV15 and TRBJ1-3, with TRBD1 as a possible D gene (6 bases). The receptor comes from a middle-aged woman who had recovered from COVID-19. The CDR3 DNA reads TGTGCCACCAGCAGCGGGACAATCGGAAACACCATATATTTT. Its translation is CATSSGTIGNTIYF.